This entry concerns a single T cell receptor beta chain. The antigen remains undetermined. As to treatment: oral pan-JAK inhibitor, 5-10 mg twice daily. CDR3 size: 16 residues. Germline-derived CDR1 and CDR2 are LGHNA and YSLEER. The V and J ends lost 4 bases and 4 bases respectively, with 19 bases between them. cDNA prepared by RNA extraction and subsequent reverse transcription served as the template for sequencing. Measured with immunoSEQ multiplex PCR; TCRdb has only the in-frame clones, and not every one. Here the sample spans 150,000 to 200,000 clones, about 71% being singletons. The sample comes from a study of CD8+ T cells in alopecia areata. Study results and limitations: Association of baseline CD8+ expansion with response is uncertain owing to one nonresponder. With tofacitinib ongoing, many expanded lesional clones persisted in both scalp and blood. Especially in alopecia totalis/universalis, lesional scalp showed greater clonality than normal scalp did.

The genes are TRBV4-3 and TRBJ1-2; D is possibly TRBD1 (6 bases). This TCR was sampled from a human donor with alopecia areata. Sequences were derived from CD4+ T cells sorted from blood, sampled at week 4, from a patient treated with tofacitinib. The CDR3 reads CASSPSAIQGAYGYTF. The CDR3 nucleotides are TGCGCCAGCAGCCCGTCTGCGATACAGGGCGCCTATGGCTACACCTTC.